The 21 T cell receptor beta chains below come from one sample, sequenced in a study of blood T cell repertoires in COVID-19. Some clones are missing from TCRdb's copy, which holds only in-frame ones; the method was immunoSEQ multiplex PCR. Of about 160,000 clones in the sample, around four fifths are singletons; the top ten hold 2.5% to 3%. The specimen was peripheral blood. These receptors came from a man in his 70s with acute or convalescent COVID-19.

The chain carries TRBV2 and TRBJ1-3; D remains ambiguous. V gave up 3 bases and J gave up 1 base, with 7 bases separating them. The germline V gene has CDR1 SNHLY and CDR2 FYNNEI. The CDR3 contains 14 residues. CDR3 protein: CASSDTASGNTIYF. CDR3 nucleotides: TGTGCCAGCAGTGATACAGCATCTGGAAACACCATATATTTT.

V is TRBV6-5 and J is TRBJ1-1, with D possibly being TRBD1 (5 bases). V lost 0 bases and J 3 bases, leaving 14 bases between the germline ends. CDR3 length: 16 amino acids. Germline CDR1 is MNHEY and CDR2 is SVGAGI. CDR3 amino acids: CASSYSNTGVDTEAFF. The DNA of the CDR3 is TGTGCCAGCAGTTACTCGAATACGGGGGTGGACACTGAAGCTTTCTTT.

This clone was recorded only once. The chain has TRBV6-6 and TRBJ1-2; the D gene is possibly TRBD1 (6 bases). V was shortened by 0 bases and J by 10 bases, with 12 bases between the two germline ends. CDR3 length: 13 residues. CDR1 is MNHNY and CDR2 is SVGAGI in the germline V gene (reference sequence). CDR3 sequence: CASSYSQGKDYTF. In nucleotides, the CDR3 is TGTGCCAGCAGTTACTCACAGGGAAAAGACTACACCTTC.

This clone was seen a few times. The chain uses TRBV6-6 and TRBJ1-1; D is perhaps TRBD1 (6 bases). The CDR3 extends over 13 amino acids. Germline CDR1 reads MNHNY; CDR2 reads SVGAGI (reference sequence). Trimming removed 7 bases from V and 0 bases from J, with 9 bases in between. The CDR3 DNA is TGTGCCAGCATCGGACAGATGAACACTGAAGCTTTCTTT. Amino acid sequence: CASIGQMNTEAFF.

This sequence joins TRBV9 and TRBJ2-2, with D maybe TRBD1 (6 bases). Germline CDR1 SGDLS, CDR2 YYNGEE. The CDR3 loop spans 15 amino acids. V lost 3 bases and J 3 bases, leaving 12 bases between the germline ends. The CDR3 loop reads CASSGRDTHTGELFF. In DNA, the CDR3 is TGTGCCAGCAGCGGCAGGGACACCCACACCGGGGAGCTGTTTTTT.

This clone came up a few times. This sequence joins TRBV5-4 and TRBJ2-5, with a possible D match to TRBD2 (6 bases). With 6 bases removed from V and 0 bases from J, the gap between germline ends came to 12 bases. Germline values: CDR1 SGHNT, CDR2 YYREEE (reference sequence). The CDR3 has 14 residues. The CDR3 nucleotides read TGTGCCAGCACCCCCGGGGGTAACCAAGAGACCCAGTACTTC. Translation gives CASTPGGNQETQYF. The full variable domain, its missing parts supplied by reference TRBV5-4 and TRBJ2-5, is ETGVTQSPTHLIKTRGQQVTLRCSSQSGHNTVSWYQQALGQGPQFIFQYYREEENGRGNFPPRFSGLQFPNYSSELNVNALELDDSALYLCASTPGGNQETQYFGPGTRLLVL.

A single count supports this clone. The DNA for the CDR3 is TGTGCTAGTGGCCCCACCCTAGGGAACACTGAAGCTTTCTTT. This sequence encodes CASGPTLGNTEAFF. This sequence joins TRBV12-5 and TRBJ1-1; D not resolved. V gave up 6 bases and J gave up 1 base, with 12 bases separating them. Germline loops: CDR1 LGHNT, CDR2 FRNRAP. There are 14 residues in the CDR3. The whole variable domain, filled in from reference TRBV12-5 and TRBJ1-1, reads DARVTQTPRHKVTEMGQEVTMRCQPILGHNTVFWYRQTMMQGLELLAYFRNRAPLDDSGMPKDRFSAEMPDATLATLKIQPSEPRDSAVYFCASGPTLGNTEAFFGQGTRLTVV.

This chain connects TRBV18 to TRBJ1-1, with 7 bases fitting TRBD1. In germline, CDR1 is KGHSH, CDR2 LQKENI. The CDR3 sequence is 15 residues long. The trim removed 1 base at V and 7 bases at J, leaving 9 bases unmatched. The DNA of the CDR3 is TGTGCCAGCTCACCACAGGGGGCAAGAAGGTTTGAAGCTTTCTTT. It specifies CASSPQGARRFEAFF.

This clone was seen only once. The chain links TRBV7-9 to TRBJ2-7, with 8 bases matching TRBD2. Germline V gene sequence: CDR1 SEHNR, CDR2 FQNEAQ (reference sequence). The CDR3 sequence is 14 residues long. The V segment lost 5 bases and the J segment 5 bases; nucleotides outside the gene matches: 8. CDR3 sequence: CASSPTGGNDEQYF. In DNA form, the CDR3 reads TGTGCCAGCAGCCCTACGGGAGGGAACGACGAGCAGTACTTC.

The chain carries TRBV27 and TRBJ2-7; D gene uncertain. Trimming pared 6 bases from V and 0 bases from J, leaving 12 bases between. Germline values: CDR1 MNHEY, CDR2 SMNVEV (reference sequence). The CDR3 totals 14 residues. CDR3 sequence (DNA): TGTGCCAGCAGACTATATCCCCGCTCCTACGAGCAGTACTTC. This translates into CASRLYPRSYEQYF.

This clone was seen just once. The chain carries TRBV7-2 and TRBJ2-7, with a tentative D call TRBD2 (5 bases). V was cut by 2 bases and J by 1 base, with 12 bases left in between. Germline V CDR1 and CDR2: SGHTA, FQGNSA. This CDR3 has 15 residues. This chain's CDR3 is CASSLLRVASYEQYF. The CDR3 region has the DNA TGTGCCAGCAGCTTACTGAGGGTAGCGTCCTACGAGCAGTACTTC.

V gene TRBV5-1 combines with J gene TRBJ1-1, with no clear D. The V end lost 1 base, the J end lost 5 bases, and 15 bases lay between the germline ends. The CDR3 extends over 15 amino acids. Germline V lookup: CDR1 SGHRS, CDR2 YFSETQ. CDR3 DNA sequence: TGCGCCAGCAGCTTGCAGCGGGGAGGGAGGACTGAAGCTTTCTTT. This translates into CASSLQRGGRTEAFF.

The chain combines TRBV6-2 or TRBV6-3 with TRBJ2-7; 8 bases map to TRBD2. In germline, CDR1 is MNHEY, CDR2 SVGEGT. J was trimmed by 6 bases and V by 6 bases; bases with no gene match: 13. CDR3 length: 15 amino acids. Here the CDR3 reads CASSRQKAGAFEQYF. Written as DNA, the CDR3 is TGTGCCAGCAGCCGTCAGAAAGCGGGAGCTTTCGAGCAGTACTTC.

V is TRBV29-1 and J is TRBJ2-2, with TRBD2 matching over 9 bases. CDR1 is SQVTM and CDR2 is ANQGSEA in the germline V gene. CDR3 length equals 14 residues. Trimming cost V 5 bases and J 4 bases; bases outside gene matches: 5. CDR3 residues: CSVRRGGITGELFF. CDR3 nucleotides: TGCAGCGTTCGGCGGGGGGGAATCACCGGGGAGCTGTTTTTT.

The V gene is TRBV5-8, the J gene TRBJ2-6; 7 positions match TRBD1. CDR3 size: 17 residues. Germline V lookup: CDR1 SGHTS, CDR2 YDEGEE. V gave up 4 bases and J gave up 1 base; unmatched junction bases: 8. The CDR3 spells CASSPLDRASGANVLTF. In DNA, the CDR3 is TGTGCCAGCAGCCCCCTCGACAGGGCGTCTGGGGCCAACGTCCTGACTTTC.

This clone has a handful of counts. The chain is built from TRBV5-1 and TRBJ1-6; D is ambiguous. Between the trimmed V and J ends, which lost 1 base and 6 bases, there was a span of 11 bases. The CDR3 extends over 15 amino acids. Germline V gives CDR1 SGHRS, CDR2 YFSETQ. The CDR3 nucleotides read TGCGCCAGCAGCTTGCTCCCGGGGATTAATTCACCCCTCCACTTT. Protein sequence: CASSLLPGINSPLHF.

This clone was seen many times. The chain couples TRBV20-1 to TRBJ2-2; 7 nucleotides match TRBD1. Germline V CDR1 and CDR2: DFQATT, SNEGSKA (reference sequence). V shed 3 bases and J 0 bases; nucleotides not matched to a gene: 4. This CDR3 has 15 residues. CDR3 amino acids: CSASAQGANTGELFF. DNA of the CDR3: TGCAGTGCTAGTGCCCAGGGGGCGAACACCGGGGAGCTGTTTTTT.

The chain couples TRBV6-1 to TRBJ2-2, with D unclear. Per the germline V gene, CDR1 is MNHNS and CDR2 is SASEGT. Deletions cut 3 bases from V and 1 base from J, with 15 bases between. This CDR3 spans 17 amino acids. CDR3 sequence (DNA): TGTGCCAGCAGTGATACCCTAGGAACTATGAACACCGGGGAGCTGTTTTTT. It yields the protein CASSDTLGTMNTGELFF.

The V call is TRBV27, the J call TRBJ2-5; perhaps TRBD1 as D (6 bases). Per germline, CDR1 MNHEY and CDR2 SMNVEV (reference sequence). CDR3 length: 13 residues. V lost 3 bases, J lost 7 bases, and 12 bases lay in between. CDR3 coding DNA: TGTGCCAGCAGTTTGAGGGGGAGTGGGACCCAGTACTTC. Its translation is CASSLRGSGTQYF.

Here the CDR3 DNA reads TGTGCCAGCAGCCCCCAACAGGGGCAAGAGACCCAGTACTTC. Translating it yields CASSPQQGQETQYF. The rearrangement joins TRBV7-9 to TRBJ2-5; 7 bases line up with TRBD1. This CDR3 contains 14 residues. V dropped 5 bases and J dropped 2; count of bases not matched to a gene: 5. The germline V gene has CDR1 SEHNR and CDR2 FQNEAQ (reference sequence). Full variable domain (remainder filled in from reference TRBV7-9 and TRBJ2-5): DTGVSQNPRHKITKRGQNVTFRCDPISEHNRLYWYRQTLGQGPEFLTYFQNEAQLEKSRLLSDRFSAERPKGSFSTLEIQRTEQGDSAMYLCASSPQQGQETQYFGPGTRLLVL.

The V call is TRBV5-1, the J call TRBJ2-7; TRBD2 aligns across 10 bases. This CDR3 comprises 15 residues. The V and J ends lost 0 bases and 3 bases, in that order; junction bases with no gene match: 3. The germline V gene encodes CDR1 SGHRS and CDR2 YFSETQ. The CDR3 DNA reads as TGCGCCAGCAGCTTGGCTAGCGGGAGCGGCTACGAGCAGTACTTC. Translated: CASSLASGSGYEQYF.